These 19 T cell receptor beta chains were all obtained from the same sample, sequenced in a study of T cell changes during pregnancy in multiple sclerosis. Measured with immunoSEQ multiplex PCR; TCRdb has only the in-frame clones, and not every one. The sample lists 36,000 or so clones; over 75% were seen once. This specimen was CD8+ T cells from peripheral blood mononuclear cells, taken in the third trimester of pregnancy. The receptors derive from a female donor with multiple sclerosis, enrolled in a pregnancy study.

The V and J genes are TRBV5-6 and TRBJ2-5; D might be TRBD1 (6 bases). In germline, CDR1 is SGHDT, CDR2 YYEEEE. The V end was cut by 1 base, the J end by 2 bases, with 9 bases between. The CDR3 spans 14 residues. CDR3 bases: TGTGCCAGCAGCTTGCCGGACAGACAAGAGACCCAGTACTTC. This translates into CASSLPDRQETQYF.

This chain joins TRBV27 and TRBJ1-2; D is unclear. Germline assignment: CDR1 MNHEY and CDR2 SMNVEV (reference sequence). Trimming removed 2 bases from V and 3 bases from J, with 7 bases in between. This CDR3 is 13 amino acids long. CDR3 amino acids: CASSLGGYYGYTF. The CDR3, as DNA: TGTGCCAGCAGTTTAGGAGGCTACTATGGCTACACCTTC.

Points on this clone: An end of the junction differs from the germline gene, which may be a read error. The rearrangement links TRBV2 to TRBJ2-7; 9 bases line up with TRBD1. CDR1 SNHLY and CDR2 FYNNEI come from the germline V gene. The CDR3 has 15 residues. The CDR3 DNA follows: TGTGCCAGCAGAGAAGAGCTGGGACAGGGCTACGAGCAGTACTTC. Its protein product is CASREELGQGYEQYF.

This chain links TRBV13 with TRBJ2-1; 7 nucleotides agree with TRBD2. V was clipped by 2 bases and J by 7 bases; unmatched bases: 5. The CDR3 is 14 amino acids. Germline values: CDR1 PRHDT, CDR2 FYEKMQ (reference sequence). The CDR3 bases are TGTGCCAGCAGCTTACGACTAGCTCAAAATGAGCAGTTCTTC. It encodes CASSLRLAQNEQFF.

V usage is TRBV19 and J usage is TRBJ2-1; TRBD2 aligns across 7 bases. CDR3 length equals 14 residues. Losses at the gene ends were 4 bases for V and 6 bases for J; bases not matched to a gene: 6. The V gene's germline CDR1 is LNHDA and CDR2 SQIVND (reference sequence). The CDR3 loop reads CASSTGGGFNEQFF. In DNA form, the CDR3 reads TGTGCCAGTAGTACCGGCGGGGGTTTCAATGAGCAGTTCTTC.

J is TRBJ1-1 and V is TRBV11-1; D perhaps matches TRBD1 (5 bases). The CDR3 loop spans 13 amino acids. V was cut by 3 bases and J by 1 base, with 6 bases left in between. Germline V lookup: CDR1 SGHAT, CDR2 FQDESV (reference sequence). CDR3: CASSFQGNTEAFF. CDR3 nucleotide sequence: TGTGCCAGCAGCTTTCAGGGGAACACTGAAGCTTTCTTT.

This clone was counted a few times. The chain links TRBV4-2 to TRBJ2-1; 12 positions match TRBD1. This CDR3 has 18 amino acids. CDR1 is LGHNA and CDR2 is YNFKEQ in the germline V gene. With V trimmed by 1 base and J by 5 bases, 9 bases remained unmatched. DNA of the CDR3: TGTGCCAGCAGCCAAGGGGGACAGGGGGCAATACTCCACAATGAGCAGTTCTTC. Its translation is CASSQGGQGAILHNEQFF.

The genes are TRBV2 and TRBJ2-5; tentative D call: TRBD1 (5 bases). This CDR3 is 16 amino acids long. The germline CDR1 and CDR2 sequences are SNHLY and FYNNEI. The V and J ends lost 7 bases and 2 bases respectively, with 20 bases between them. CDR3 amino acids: CASTEARGKFQETQYF. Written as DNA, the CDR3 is TGTGCCAGCACCGAGGCTAGGGGAAAATTTCAAGAGACCCAGTACTTC.

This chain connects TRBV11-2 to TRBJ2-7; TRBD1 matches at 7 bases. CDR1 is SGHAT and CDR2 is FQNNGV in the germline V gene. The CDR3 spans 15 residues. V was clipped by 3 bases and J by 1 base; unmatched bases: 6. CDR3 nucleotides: TGTGCCAGCAGCTTGGACAGGATGAAATCCTACGAGCAGTACTTC. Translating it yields CASSLDRMKSYEQYF.

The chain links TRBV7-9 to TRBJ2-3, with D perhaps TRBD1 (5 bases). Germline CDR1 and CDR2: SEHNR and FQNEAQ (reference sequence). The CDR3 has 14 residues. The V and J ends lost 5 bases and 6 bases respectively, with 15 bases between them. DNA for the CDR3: TGTGCCAGCAGCCCTTTTGTGGGGCGCGATACGCAGTATTTT. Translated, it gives CASSPFVGRDTQYF.

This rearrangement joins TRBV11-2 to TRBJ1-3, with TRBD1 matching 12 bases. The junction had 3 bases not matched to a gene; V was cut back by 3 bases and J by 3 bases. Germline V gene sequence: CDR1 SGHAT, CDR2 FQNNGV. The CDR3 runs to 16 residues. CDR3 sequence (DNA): TGTGCCAGCAGCTTGGGGACAGGGGGCGATGGAAACACCATATATTTT. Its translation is CASSLGTGGDGNTIYF.

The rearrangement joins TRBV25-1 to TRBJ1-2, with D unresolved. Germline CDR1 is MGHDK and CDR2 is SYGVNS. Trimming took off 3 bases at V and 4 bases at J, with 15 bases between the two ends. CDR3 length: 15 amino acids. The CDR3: CASSEDRREVYGYTF. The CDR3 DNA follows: TGTGCCAGCAGTGAGGACCGGAGGGAGGTCTATGGCTACACCTTC.

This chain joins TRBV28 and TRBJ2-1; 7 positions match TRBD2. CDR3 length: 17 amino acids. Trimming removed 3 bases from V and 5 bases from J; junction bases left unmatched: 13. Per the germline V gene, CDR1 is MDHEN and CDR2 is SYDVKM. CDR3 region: CASSFPRWGGANNEQFF. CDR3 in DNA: TGTGCCAGCAGTTTCCCGAGATGGGGGGGAGCCAACAATGAGCAGTTCTTC. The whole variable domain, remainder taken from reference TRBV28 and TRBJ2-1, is DVKVTQSSRYLVKRTGEKVFLECVQDMDHENMFWYRQDPGLGLRLIYFSYDVKMKEKGDIPEGYSVSREKKERFSLILESASTNQTSMYLCASSFPRWGGANNEQFFGPGTRLTVL.

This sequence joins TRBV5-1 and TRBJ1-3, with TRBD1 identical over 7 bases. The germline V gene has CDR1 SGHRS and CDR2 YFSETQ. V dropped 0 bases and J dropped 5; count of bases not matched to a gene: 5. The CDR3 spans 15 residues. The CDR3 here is CASSLALDRRNTIYF. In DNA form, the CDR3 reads TGCGCCAGCAGCTTGGCCTTGGACAGGAGAAACACCATATATTTT.

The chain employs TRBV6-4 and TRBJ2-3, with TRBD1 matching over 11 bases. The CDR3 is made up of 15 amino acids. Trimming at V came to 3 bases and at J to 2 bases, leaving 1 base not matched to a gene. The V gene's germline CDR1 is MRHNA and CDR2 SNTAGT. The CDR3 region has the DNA TGTGCCAGCAGTGAAGGACAGGGGGCCACAGATACGCAGTATTTT. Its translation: CASSEGQGATDTQYF.

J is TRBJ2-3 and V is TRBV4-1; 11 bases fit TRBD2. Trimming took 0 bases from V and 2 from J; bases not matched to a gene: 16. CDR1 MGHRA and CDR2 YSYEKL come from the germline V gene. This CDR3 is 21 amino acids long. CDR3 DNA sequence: TGCGCCAGCAGCCAAGAAAAGTATATCGGGCGACTAGCGGGACCCACAGATACGCAGTATTTT. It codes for CASSQEKYIGRLAGPTDTQYF.

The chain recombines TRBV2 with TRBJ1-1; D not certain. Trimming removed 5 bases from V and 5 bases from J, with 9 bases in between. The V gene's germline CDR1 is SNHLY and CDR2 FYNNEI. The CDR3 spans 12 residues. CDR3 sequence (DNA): TGTGCCAGCAGTCCATACGGGACTGAAGCTTTCTTT. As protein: CASSPYGTEAFF.

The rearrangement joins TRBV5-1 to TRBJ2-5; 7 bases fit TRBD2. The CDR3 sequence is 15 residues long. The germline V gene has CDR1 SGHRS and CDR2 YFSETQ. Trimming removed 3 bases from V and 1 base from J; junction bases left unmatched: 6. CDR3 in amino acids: CASSWVAGVQETQYF. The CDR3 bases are TGCGCCAGCAGCTGGGTTGCGGGGGTCCAAGAGACCCAGTACTTC.

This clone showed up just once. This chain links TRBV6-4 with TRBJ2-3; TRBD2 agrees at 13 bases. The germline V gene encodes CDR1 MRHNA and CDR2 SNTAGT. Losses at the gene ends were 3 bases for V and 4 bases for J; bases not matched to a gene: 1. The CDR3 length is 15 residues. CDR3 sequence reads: CASSEGTSGADTQYF. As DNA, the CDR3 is TGTGCCAGCAGTGAGGGGACTAGCGGGGCAGATACGCAGTATTTT.